The next 17 T cell receptor beta chains were all read from a single sample in a study of vaccination and CD4 T cells after COVID-19. For these receptors, no antigen is known. The Oncomine TCR Beta short-read assay sequenced DNA from cultured CD4+ T cells. TCRdb re-derived calls from the PCR reads in MiXCR, one entry per CDR3 protein. The data hold fewer than 15,000 distinct CDR3 sequences, with roughly three quarters observed a single time. As for treatment: 10-day PBMC culture with coronavirus spike peptide pools or control peptides (ViraFEST assay). The specimen sequenced was CD4+ T cells from blood, cultured in vitro. Source of these receptors: a human donor who had recovered from COVID-19.

This clonotype showed up just once. The chain carries TRBV2 and TRBJ2-5, with 9 positions matching TRBD1. The germline V gene encodes CDR1 SNHLY and CDR2 FYNNEI. This CDR3 spans 16 amino acids. With 6 bases clipped from V and 3 bases from J, the junction kept 11 bases outside the gene matches. The CDR3 reads CASSEKLRTGEETQYF. In DNA, the CDR3 is TGTGCCAGCAGCGAAAAGCTACGGACAGGGGAAGAGACCCAGTACTTC. The full variable domain, completed using reference TRBV2 and TRBJ2-5, is EPEVTQTPSHQVTQMGQEVILRCVPISNHLYFYWYRQILGQKVEFLVSFYNNEISEKSEIFDDQFSVERPDGSNFTLKIRSTKLEDSAMYFCASSEKLRTGEETQYFGPGTRLLVL.

J is TRBJ2-7 and V is TRBV6-1; D gene uncertain. V lost 6 bases and J 7 bases, leaving 31 bases between the germline ends. CDR1 is MNHNS and CDR2 is SASEGT in the germline V gene. The CDR3 loop spans 18 amino acids. CDR3 DNA sequence: TGTGCCAGCAGCCATACACCGTTCCGGGCCAACGTTATAGGGGAGCAGTACTTC. It is translated as CASSHTPFRANVIGEQYF.

V gene TRBV12-3 or TRBV12-4 combines with J gene TRBJ2-1, with 7 bases identical to TRBD2. The trim removed 2 bases at V and 7 bases at J, leaving 11 bases unmatched. This CDR3 has 16 residues. CDR3 bases: TGTGCCAGCAGTTTAAGGCTTGTGACTAGCTTGAATGAGCAGTTCTTC. Translated: CASSLRLVTSLNEQFF.

J is TRBJ2-5 and V is TRBV20-1; D is perhaps TRBD1 or TRBD2 (5 bases each). The CDR3 is 15 amino acids. V was clipped by 4 bases and J by 1 base, with 16 bases between them. Looked up from germline, CDR1 is DFQATT and CDR2 is SNEGSKA (reference sequence). This chain's CDR3 is CSATYQGPLQETQYF. CDR3 in DNA: TGCAGTGCTACCTACCAGGGACCACTCCAAGAGACCCAGTACTTC.

A single count supports this clonotype. V and J are TRBV2 and TRBJ2-7; D is unresolved. The CDR3 consists of 15 residues. Deletions cut 5 bases from V and 1 base from J, with 15 bases between. Per the germline V gene, CDR1 is SNHLY and CDR2 is FYNNEI. The CDR3 loop reads CASSYSGHRSYEQYF. The CDR3 DNA reads TGTGCCAGCAGTTACTCGGGCCACCGTTCCTACGAGCAGTACTTC.

The rearrangement links TRBV7-2 to TRBJ1-1; weak D call: TRBD1 (6 bases). V shed 5 bases and J shed 0 bases, with 13 bases lying between them. CDR3 length: 15 residues. Germline CDR1 SGHTA, CDR2 FQGNSA. CDR3 bases: TGTGCCAGCAGCCTGAGGGCAGGGGTGAACACTGAAGCTTTCTTT. Translating gives CASSLRAGVNTEAFF.

The chain uses TRBV20-1 and TRBJ1-2; 7 nucleotides match TRBD1. The CDR3 is 18 amino acids. Germline lookup yields CDR1 DFQATT and CDR2 SNEGSKA (reference sequence). Trimming took 2 bases from V and 8 from J; bases not matched to a gene: 23. The CDR3 protein is CSARKPYLRQGREDGYTF. For the CDR3, the DNA is TGCAGTGCTAGAAAGCCCTACCTCCGACAGGGCAGGGAGGACGGCTACACCTTC.

The chain uses TRBV25-1 and TRBJ2-3; D tentatively reads TRBD1 or TRBD2 (5 bases each). This CDR3 has 15 residues. Trimming removed 3 bases at V and 8 bases at J, with 18 bases between. Germline V gives CDR1 MGHDK, CDR2 SYGVNS. The CDR3 sequence is CASSDPKRLGTTQYF. CDR3 nucleotides: TGTGCCAGCAGTGACCCCAAGAGGCTCGGGACTACGCAGTATTTT.

This clonotype occurred a few times. This chain connects TRBV6-5 to TRBJ1-4, with D perhaps matching TRBD1 (6 bases). V was cut by 6 bases and J by 8 bases, with 16 bases left in between. This CDR3 is built from 14 residues. Germline loops: CDR1 MNHEY, CDR2 SVGAGI. Here the CDR3 reads CASRLLPTGEKLFF. The DNA of the CDR3 is TGTGCCAGCAGATTACTCCCCACAGGGGAAAAACTGTTTTTT.

The chain couples TRBV25-1 to TRBJ2-7, with TRBD2 matching over 12 bases. The V segment lost 3 bases and the J segment 4 bases; nucleotides outside the gene matches: 10. The CDR3 sequence is 17 residues long. Germline-derived CDR1 and CDR2 are MGHDK and SYGVNS. CDR3 sequence reads: CASSDPLAGGQVYEQYF. CDR3 nucleotides: TGTGCCAGCAGTGATCCGCTAGCGGGAGGGCAGGTGTACGAGCAGTACTTC.

This clonotype is categorized as medium-sized. This rearrangement joins TRBV7-2 to TRBJ1-5; the D gene is possibly TRBD1 (5 bases). Germline CDR1 and CDR2: SGHTA and FQGNSA. V was clipped by 1 base and J by 9 bases, with 16 bases between them. There are 15 residues in the CDR3. The CDR3: CASSLGLLGRGPQHF. CDR3 sequence (DNA): TGTGCCAGCAGCTTAGGGCTATTGGGGCGGGGGCCCCAGCATTTT.

The genes are TRBV5-1 and TRBJ2-3; D possibly uses TRBD1 or TRBD2 (5 bases each). Trimming shortened V by 0 bases and J by 4 bases, and 12 bases separated the two germline ends. Germline CDR1 and CDR2: SGHRS and YFSETQ. CDR3 length: 15 amino acids. The DNA of the CDR3 is TGCGCCAGCAGCTTGGACCCGGGACCTCCAGATACGCAGTATTTT. This encodes CASSLDPGPPDTQYF.

This chain links TRBV28 with TRBJ1-1; a weak D match, TRBD1 (6 bases). CDR1 is MDHEN, CDR2 SYDVKM, per germline. Trimming stripped 5 bases from V and 7 bases from J, with 14 bases between. CDR3 size: 13 residues. The CDR3 sequence is CASSRTDLIEAFF. CDR3 nucleotides: TGTGCCAGCAGTCGGACAGACCTTATTGAAGCTTTCTTT.

The chain recombines TRBV7-2 with TRBJ1-5; TRBD1 is a possible D gene (6 bases). The CDR3 sequence is 13 residues long. Germline assignment: CDR1 SGHTA and CDR2 FQGNSA. Trimming stripped 1 base from V and 6 bases from J, with 7 bases between. The DNA of the CDR3 is TGTGCCAGCAGCTTAGGCAGGGGTCAGCCCCAGCATTTT. This gives the protein CASSLGRGQPQHF.

The chain carries TRBV7-3 and TRBJ2-1; 9 bases agree with TRBD2. Germline trimming cut 1 base from V and 0 bases from J; bases unmatched to any gene: 4. The CDR3 extends over 17 amino acids. CDR1 is SGHTA and CDR2 is FQGTGA in the germline V gene. CDR3 DNA sequence: TGTGCCAGCAGCTTAAGATTAGCGGGGGACTCCTACAATGAGCAGTTCTTC. Residues: CASSLRLAGDSYNEQFF.

The chain employs TRBV10-3 and TRBJ1-5, with a weak D call TRBD1 (6 bases). CDR1 is ENHRY, CDR2 SYGVKD, per germline. Trimming shortened V by 6 bases and J by 0 bases, and 6 bases separated the two germline ends. The CDR3 totals 13 residues. In nucleotides, the CDR3 is TGTGCCATCAGGGACAGTAGCAATCAGCCCCAGCATTTT. It encodes CAIRDSSNQPQHF.

The V and J genes are TRBV20-1 and TRBJ1-3, with TRBD1 as a possible D gene (5 bases). This CDR3 is 11 amino acids long. Germline V gene sequence: CDR1 DFQATT, CDR2 SNEGSKA (reference sequence). The CDR3 DNA reads TGCAGCGGGAACAGGGGAAACACCATATATTTT. Translated, it gives CSGNRGNTIYF.